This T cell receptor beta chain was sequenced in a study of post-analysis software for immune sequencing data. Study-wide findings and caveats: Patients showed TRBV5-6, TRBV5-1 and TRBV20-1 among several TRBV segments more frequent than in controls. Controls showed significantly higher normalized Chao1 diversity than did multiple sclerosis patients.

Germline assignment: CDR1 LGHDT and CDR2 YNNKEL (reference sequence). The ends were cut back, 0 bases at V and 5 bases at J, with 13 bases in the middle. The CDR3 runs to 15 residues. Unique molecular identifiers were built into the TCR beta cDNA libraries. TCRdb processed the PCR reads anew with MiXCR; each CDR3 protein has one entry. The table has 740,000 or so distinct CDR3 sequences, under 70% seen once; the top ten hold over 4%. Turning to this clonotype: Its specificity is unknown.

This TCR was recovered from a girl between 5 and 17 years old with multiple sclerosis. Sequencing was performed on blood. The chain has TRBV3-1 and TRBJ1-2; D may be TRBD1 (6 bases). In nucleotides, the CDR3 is TGTGCCAGCAGCCAAGACAACAGGGCCTGGTATGGCTACACCTTC. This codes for CASSQDNRAWYGYTF.